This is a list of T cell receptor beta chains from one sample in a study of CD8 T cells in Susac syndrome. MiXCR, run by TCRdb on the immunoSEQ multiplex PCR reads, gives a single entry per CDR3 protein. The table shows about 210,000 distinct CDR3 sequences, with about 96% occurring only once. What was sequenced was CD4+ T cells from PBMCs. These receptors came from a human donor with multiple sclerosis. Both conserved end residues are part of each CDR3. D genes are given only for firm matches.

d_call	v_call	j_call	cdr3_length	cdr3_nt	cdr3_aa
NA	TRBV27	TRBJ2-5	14	TGTGCCAGCAGTTTATACGGCCAGGTAGAGACCCAGTACTTC	CASSLYGQVETQYF
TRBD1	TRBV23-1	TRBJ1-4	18	TGCGCCAGCAGTCGGCCACCGGGACAGAAGGGCACGGGCGAAAAACTGTTTTTT	CASSRPPGQKGTGEKLFF
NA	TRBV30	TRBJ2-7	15	TGTGCCTGGAGCCAGGGACCGAGCAGTTCCTACGAGCAGTACTTC	CAWSQGPSSSYEQYF
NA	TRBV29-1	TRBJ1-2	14	TGCAGCGTTGTGTCCCGAGCACGGGGCTATGGCTACACCTTC	CSVVSRARGYGYTF
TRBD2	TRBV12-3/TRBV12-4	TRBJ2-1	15	TGTGCCACCCGGGGGAGCGGGAGGGCCGGCAATGAGCAGTTCTTC	CATRGSGRAGNEQFF
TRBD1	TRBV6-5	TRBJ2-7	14	TGTGCCAGCAGTTACGGGACAGTAGAGTACGAGCAGTACTTC	CASSYGTVEYEQYF
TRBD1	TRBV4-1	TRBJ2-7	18	TGCGCCAGCAGCCAAGCACCCCCGGGACAGGGGAGCTCCTACGAGCAGTACTTC	CASSQAPPGQGSSYEQYF
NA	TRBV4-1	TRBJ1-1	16	TGCGCCAGCAGCCAAGATCGGCGGCAGGGATCCACTGAAGCTTTCTTT	CASSQDRRQGSTEAFF
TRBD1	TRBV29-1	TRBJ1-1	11	TGCAGTCCGATCAGGGGGGCGGAAGCTTTCTTT	CSPIRGAEAFF
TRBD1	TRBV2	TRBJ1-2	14	TGTGCCAGCAGCACCCTCAGGGGGCAGGGTGGCTACACCTTC	CASSTLRGQGGYTF
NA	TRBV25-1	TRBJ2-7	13	TGTGCCAGCAGTGAAGGGGGCCGCTACGAGCAGTACTTC	CASSEGGRYEQYF